This T cell receptor beta chain was found in a study of identical twins. MiXCR, applied by TCRdb to the 5' RACE reads, yields one record per CDR3 protein. The sample carries about 900,000 distinct CDR3 sequences, roughly 12% recorded once. Every one of the donors was a healthy Caucasian. This clonotype was seen at least ten times. Germline V lookup: CDR1 ENHRY, CDR2 SYGVKD. The CDR3 covers 15 residues. Trimming left V 2 bases short and J 4 bases short, with 14 bases between. Another study also made use of these data, one on yellow fever vaccine responses in identical twins.

The chain links TRBV10-3 to TRBJ1-1; TRBD1 is a possible D gene (6 bases). This receptor was obtained from a woman younger than 35 in good health. Sequencing was performed on PBMCs. The CDR3: CAISEGGQRGTEAFF. The CDR3 coding sequence is TGTGCCATCAGTGAGGGTGGACAGCGGGGCACTGAAGCTTTCTTT.